This record covers a single T cell receptor (beta chain). No antigen is known for it. This table comes from immunoSEQ multiplex PCR, and its TCRdb copy is limited to in-frame clones, with some not included. The sample lists 2 million to 2.5 million clones, roughly 90% occurring once. Germline values: CDR1 MGHDK, CDR2 SYGVNS. This CDR3 is 13 amino acids long. Trimming shortened V by 5 bases and J by 2 bases, and 7 bases separated the two germline ends. This record comes from a study of shared clonotypes between healthy human individuals. Study results and limitations: Clonotype sharing across a handful of donors was observed for around 5.1% of naive CD4 clonotypes.

What was sequenced was naive CD4+ T cells from PBMCs. Subset defined: CD45RA+ positively selected. The chain links TRBV25-1 to TRBJ1-5; D not certain. The TCR sequence derives from a man aged 18 to 35 in good health. Some clones in this sample may be carry-over from other donors' samples. Here the CDR3 reads CASSNWGNQPQHF. The CDR3 coding sequence is TGTGCCAGCAGTAATTGGGGCAATCAGCCCCAGCATTTT.